This TCR beta chain was captured by sequencing in a study of shared clonotypes between healthy human individuals. Here immunoSEQ multiplex PCR was the method, and the copy in TCRdb shows in-frame clones only, minus some. The table has about 1.5 million clones, roughly 96% seen once. This clone appeared a few times. Trimming shortened V by 3 bases and J by 8 bases, and 10 bases separated the two germline ends. Germline CDR1 is SQVTM and CDR2 is ANQGSEA. The CDR3 contains 11 residues. Sequenced input: naive CD4+ T cells sorted from blood. Subset in this sample: CD45RA+ positively selected. This TCR came from a man aged 25 to 45 in good health. This chain links TRBV29-1 with TRBJ1-2, with a possible D match to TRBD1 (6 bases). The CDR3 sequence: CSVDAGEGYTF. The CDR3 coding sequence is TGCAGCGTTGACGCAGGGGAAGGCTACACCTTC. The full variable domain, completed using reference TRBV29-1 and TRBJ1-2, is SAVISQKPSRDICQRGTSLTIQCQVDSQVTMMFWYRQQPGQSLTLIATANQGSEATYESGFVIDKFPISRPNLTFSTLTVSNMSPEDSSIYLCSVDAGEGYTFGSGTRLTVV.